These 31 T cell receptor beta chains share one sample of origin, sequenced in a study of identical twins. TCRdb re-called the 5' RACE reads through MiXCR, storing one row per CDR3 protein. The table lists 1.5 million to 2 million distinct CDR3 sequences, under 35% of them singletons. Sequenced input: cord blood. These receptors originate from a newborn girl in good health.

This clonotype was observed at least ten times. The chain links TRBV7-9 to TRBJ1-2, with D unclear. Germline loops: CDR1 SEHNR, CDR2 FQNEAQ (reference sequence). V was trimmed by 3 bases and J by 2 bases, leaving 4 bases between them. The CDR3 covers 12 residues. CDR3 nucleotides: TGTGCCAGCAGCTTCAAAAACTATGGCTACACCTTC. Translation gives CASSFKNYGYTF.

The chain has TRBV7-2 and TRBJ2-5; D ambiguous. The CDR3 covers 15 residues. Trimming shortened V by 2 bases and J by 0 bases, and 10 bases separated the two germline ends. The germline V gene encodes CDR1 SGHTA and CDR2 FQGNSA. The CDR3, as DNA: TGTGCCAGCAGCTTAAGAGGCCGGTACCAAGAGACCCAGTACTTC. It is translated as CASSLRGRYQETQYF.

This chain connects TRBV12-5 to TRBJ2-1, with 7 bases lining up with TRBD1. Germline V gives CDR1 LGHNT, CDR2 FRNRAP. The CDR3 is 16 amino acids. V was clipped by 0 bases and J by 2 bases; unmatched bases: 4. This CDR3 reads CASGLVLQGAYNEQFF. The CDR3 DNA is TGTGCTAGTGGTTTGGTACTGCAGGGGGCCTACAATGAGCAGTTCTTC.

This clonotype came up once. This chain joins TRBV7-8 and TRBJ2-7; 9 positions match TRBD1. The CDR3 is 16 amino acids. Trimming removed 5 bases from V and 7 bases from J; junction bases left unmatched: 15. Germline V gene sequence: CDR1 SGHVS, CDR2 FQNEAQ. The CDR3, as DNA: TGTGCCAGCAGCCAATACCGGGACAGGGTATACAATGAGCAGTACTTC. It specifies CASSQYRDRVYNEQYF.

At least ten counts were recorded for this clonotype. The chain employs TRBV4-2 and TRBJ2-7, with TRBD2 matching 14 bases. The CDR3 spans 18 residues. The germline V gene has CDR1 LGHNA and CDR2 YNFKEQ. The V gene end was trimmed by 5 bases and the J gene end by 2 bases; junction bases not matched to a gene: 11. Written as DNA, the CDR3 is TGTGCCAGCAGCGAACCCGGACTAGCGGGAGGAACAGCCTACGAGCAGTACTTC. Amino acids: CASSEPGLAGGTAYEQYF.

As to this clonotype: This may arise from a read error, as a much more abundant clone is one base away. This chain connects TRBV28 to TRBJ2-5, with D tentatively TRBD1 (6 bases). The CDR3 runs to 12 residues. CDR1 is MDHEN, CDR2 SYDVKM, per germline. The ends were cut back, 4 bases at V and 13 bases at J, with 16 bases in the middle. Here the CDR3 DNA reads TGTGCCAGCAGTTCGACACAGGGCGTATTGTACTTC. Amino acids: CASSSTQGVLYF.

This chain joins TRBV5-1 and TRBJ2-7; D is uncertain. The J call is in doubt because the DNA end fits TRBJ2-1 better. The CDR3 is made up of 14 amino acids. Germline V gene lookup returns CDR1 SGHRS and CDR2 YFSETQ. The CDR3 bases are TGCGCCAGCAGCTTGGGCGAGGCGGCTCTGGGGCAGTTCTTC. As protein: CASSLGEAALGQFF.

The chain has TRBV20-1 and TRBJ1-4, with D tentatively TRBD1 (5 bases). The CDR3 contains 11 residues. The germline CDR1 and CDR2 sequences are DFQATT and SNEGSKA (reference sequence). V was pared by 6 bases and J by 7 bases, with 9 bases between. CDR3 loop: CSAGGPEKLFF. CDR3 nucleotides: TGCAGTGCCGGGGGTCCTGAAAAACTGTTTTTT.

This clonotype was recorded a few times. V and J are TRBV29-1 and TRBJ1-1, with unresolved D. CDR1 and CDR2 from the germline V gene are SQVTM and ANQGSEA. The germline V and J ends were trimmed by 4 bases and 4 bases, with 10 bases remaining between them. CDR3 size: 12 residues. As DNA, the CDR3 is TGCAGCGTTGGTAGTAAGGCCACTGAAGCTTTCTTT. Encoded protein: CSVGSKATEAFF.

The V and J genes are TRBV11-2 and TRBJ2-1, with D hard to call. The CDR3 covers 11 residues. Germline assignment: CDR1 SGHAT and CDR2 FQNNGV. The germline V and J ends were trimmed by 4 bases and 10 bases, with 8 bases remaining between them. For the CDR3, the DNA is TGTGCCAGCAGCTCCTCAAGCGAGCAGTTCTTC. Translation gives CASSSSSEQFF.

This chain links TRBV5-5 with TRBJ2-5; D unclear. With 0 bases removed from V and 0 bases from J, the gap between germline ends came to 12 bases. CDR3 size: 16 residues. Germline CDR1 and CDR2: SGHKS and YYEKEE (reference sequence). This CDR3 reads CASSLAPVEYQETQYF. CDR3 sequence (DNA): TGTGCCAGCAGCTTGGCCCCAGTTGAGTACCAAGAGACCCAGTACTTC. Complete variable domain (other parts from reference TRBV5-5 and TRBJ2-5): DAGVTQSPTHLIKTRGQQVTLRCSPISGHKSVSWYQQVLGQGPQFIFQYYEKEERGRGNFPDRFSARQFPNYSSELNVNALLLGDSALYLCASSLAPVEYQETQYFGPGTRLLVL.

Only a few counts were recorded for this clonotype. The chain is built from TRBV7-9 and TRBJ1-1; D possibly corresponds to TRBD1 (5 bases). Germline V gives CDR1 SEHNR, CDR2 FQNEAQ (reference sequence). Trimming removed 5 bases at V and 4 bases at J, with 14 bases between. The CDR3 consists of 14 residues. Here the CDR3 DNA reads TGTGCCAGCAGCACCCCCACAGGTTTCACTGAAGCTTTCTTT. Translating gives CASSTPTGFTEAFF.

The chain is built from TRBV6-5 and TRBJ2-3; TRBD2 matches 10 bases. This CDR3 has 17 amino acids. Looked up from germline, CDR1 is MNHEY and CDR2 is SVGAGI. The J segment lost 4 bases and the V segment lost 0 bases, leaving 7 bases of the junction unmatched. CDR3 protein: CASSYSFSGRAADTQYF. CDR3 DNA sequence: TGTGCCAGCAGTTACTCGTTCAGCGGGAGGGCCGCAGATACGCAGTATTTT.

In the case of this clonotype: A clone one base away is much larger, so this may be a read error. The CDR3 nucleotides read TGTGCCAGCAGCCAAGAAGGGTTCTACGAGCAGTACTTC. This gives the protein CASSQEGFYEQYF. The gene calls are TRBV3-1 and TRBJ2-7; D gene ambiguous. Germline V gene lookup returns CDR1 LGHDT and CDR2 YNNKEL (reference sequence). CDR3 size: 13 residues. With 0 bases removed from V and 3 bases from J, the gap between germline ends came to 6 bases.

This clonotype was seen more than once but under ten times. The DNA for the CDR3 is TGCGCCAGCAGCTTGTGGCTTAATGAAAAACTGTTTTTT. Its protein product is CASSLWLNEKLFF. V gene TRBV5-1 combines with J gene TRBJ1-4; the D is unclear. In germline, CDR1 is SGHRS, CDR2 YFSETQ. This CDR3 spans 13 amino acids. Trimming cost V 1 base and J 4 bases, with 5 bases left between them.

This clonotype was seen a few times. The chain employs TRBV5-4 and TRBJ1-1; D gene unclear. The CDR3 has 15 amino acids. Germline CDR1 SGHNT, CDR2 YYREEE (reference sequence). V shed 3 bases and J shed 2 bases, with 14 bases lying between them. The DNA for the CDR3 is TGTGCCAGCAGCTCCCTTAGCCCGGTTAACACTGAAGCTTTCTTT. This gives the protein CASSSLSPVNTEAFF.

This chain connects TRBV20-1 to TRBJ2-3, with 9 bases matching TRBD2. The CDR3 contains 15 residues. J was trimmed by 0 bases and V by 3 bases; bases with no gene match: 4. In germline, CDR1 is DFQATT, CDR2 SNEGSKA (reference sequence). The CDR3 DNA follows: TGCAGTGCTAGTACTAGCGGGCCTAGCACAGATACGCAGTATTTT. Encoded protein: CSASTSGPSTDTQYF.

CDR3 in DNA: TGCAGTGCCCCGGGACAGCTTAACTATGGCTACACCTTC. This codes for CSAPGQLNYGYTF. This chain joins TRBV20-1 and TRBJ1-2; 7 nucleotides match TRBD1. There are 13 residues in the CDR3. Germline-derived CDR1 and CDR2 are DFQATT and SNEGSKA (reference sequence). V shed 6 bases, J shed 1 base, and the junction held 5 bases outside the gene matches.

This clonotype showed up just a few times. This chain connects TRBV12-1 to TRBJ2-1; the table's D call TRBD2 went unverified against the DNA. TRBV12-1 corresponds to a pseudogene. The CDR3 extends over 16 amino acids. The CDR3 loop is CASREAGYPPYNEQFF. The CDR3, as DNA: TGTGCCAGCAGGGAAGCGGGATACCCCCCCTACAATGAGCAGTTCTTC.

CDR3 region: CASSPACGSSYEQYF. The CDR3 DNA sequence: TGTGCCAGCAGCCCAGCATGCGGGAGCTCCTACGAGCAGTACTTC. This chain uses TRBV7-9 with TRBJ2-7; 7 nucleotides agree with TRBD2. The CDR3 sequence is 15 residues long. V was clipped by 5 bases and J by 0 bases; unmatched bases: 7. Germline assignment: CDR1 SEHNR and CDR2 FQNEAQ (reference sequence). Using reference TRBV7-9 and TRBJ2-7 for the parts outside the CDR3, the full variable domain is DTGVSQNPRHKITKRGQNVTFRCDPISEHNRLYWYRQTLGQGPEFLTYFQNEAQLEKSRLLSDRFSAERPKGSFSTLEIQRTEQGDSAMYLCASSPACGSSYEQYFGPGTRLTVT.

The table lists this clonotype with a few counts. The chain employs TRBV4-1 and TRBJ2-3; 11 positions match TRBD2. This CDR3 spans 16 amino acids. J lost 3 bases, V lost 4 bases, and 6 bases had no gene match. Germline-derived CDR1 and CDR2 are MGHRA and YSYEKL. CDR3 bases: TGCGCCAGCAGCCGCTTTCTAGCGGGGGGAACAGATACGCAGTATTTT. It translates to CASSRFLAGGTDTQYF.

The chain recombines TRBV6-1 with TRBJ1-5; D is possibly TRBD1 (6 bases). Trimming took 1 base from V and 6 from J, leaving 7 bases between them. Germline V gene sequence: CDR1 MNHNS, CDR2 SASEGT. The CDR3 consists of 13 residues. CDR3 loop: CASSEGQVQPQHF. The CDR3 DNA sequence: TGTGCCAGCAGTGAAGGACAGGTTCAGCCCCAGCATTTT.

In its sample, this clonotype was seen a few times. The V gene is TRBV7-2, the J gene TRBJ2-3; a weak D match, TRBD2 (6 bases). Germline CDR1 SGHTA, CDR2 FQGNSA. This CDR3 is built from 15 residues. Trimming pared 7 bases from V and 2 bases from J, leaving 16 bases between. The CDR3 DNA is TGTGCCAGCACCCCCGGGACTGTAAACACAGATACGCAGTATTTT. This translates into CASTPGTVNTDTQYF. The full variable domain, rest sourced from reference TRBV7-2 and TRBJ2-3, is GAGVSQSPSNKVTEKGKDVELRCDPISGHTALYWYRQSLGQGLEFLIYFQGNSAPDKSGLPSDRFSAERTGGSVSTLTIQRTQQEDSAVYLCASTPGTVNTDTQYFGPGTRLTVL.

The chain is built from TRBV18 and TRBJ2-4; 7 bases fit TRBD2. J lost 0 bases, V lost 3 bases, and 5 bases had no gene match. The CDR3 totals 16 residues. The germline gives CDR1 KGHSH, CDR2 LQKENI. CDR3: CASSPASGIAKNIQYF. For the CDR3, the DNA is TGTGCCAGCTCACCGGCTAGCGGAATAGCCAAAAACATTCAGTACTTC.

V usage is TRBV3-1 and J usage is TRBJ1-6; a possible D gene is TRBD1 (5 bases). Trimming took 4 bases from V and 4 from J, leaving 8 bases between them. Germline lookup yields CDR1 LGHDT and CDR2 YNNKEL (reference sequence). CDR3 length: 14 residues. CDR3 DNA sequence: TGTGCCAGCAGCCGACGACAGTATAATTCACCCCTCCACTTT. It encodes CASSRRQYNSPLHF.

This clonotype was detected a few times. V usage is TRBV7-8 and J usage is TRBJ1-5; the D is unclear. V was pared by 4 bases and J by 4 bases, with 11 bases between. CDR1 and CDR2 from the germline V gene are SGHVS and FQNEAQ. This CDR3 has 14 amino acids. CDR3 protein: CASSSLYRNQPQHF. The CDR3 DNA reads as TGTGCCAGCAGCTCATTATATCGGAATCAGCCCCAGCATTTT. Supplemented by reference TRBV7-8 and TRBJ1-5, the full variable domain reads GAGVSQSPRYKVAKRGQDVALRCDPISGHVSLFWYQQALGQGPEFLTYFQNEAQLDKSGLPSDRFFAERPEGSVSTLKIQRTQQEDSAVYLCASSSLYRNQPQHFGDGTRLSIL.

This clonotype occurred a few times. The CDR3 spells CASTIWQGRAIYEQYF. CDR3 nucleotides: TGTGCCAGCACAATATGGCAGGGCAGGGCAATCTACGAGCAGTACTTC. V and J are TRBV6-6 and TRBJ2-7; D is possibly TRBD1 (5 bases). This CDR3 is built from 16 residues. Germline-derived CDR1 and CDR2 are MNHNY and SVGAGI (reference sequence). V was cut by 7 bases and J by 3 bases, with 22 bases left in between.

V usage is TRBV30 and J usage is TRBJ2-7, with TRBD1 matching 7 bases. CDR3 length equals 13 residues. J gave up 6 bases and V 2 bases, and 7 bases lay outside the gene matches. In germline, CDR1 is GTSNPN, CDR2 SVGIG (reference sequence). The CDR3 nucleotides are TGTGCCTGGAGTTTGATACAGGGGCTCGAGCAGTACTTC. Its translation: CAWSLIQGLEQYF.

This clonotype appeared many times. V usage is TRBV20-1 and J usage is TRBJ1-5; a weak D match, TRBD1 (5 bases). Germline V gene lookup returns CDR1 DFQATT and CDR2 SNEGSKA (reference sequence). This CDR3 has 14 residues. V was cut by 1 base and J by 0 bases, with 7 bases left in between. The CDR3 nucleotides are TGCAGTGCTAGAGCTGGGGCTAGCAATCAGCCCCAGCATTTT. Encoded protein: CSARAGASNQPQHF.

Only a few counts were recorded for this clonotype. CDR3 amino acids: CASSPHPRGSRNEQYF. As DNA, the CDR3 is TGTGCCAGCAGTCCCCACCCTAGAGGGAGTCGCAACGAGCAGTACTTC. The J gene is TRBJ2-7, the V gene TRBV28, with D perhaps matching TRBD2 (5 bases). The germline CDR1 and CDR2 sequences are MDHEN and SYDVKM. There are 16 residues in the CDR3. The V end was cut by 5 bases, the J end by 5 bases, with 22 bases between.

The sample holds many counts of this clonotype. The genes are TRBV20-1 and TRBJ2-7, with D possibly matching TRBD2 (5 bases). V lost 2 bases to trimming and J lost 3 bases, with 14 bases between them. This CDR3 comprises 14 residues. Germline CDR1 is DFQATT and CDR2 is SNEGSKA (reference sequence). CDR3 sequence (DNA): TGCAGTGCTAGACAAACTAGAGGCGTCTACGAGCAGTACTTC. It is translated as CSARQTRGVYEQYF.